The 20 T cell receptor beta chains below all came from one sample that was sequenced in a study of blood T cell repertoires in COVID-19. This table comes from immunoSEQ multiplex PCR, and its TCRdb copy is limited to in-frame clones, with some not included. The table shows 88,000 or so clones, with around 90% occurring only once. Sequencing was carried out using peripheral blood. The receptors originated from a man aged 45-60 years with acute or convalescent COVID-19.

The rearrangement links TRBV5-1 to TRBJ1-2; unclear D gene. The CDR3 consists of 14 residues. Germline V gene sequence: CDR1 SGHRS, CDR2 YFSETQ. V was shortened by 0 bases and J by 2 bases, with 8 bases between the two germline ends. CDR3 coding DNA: TGCGCCAGCAGCTTGGTGGGCACCAACTATGGCTACACCTTC. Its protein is CASSLVGTNYGYTF.

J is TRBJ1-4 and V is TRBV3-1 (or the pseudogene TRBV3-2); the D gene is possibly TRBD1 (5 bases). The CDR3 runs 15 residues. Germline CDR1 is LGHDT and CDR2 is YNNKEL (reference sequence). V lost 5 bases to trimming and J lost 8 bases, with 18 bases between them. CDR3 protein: CASSTTGSVGEKLFF. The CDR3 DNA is TGTGCCAGCAGCACTACAGGCTCCGTAGGGGAAAAACTGTTTTTT.

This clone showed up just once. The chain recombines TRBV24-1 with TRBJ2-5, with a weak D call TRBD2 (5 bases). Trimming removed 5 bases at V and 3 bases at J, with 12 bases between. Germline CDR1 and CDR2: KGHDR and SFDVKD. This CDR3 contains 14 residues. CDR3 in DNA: TGTGCCACCAGTGGGCGGGCCCGGGAAGAGACCCAGTACTTC. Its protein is CATSGRAREETQYF.

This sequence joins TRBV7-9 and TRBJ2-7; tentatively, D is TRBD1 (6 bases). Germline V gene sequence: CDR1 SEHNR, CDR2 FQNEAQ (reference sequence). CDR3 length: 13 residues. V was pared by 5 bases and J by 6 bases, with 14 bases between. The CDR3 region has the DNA TGTGCCAGCAGCCCCCGGGACATCTCCGAGCAGTACTTC. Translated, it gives CASSPRDISEQYF.

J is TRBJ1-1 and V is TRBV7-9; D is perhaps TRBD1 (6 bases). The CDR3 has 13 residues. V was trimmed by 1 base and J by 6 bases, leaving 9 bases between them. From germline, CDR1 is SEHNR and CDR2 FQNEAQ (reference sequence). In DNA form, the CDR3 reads TGTGCCAGCAGCTTAGGTAACAGGGCTGAAGCTTTCTTT. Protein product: CASSLGNRAEAFF. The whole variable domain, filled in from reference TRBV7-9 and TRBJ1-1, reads DTGVSQNPRHKITKRGQNVTFRCDPISEHNRLYWYRQTLGQGPEFLTYFQNEAQLEKSRLLSDRFSAERPKGSFSTLEIQRTEQGDSAMYLCASSLGNRAEAFFGQGTRLTVV.

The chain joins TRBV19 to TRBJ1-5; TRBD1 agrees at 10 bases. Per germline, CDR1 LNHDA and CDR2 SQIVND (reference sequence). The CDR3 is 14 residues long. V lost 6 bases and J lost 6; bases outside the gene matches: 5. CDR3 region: CASSQTGGVQPQHF. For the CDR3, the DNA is TGTGCCAGTAGCCAGACAGGGGGCGTTCAGCCCCAGCATTTT.

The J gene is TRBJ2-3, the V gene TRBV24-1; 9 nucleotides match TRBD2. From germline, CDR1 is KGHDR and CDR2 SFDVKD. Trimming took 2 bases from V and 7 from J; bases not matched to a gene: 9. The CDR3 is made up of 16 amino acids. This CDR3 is CATSDWKRGVRNTQYF. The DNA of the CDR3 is TGTGCCACCAGTGATTGGAAGCGGGGGGTTAGAAATACGCAGTATTTT.

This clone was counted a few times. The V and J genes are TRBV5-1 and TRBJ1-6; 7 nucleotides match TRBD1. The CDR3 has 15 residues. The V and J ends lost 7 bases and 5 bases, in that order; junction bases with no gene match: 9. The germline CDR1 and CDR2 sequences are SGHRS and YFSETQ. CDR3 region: CASSIRDRNNSPLHF. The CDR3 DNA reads TGCGCCAGCTCGATCCGGGACAGAAATAATTCACCCCTCCACTTT.

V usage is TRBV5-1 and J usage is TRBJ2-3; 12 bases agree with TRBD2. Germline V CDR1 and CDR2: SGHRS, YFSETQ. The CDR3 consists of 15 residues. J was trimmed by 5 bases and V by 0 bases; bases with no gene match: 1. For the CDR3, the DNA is TGCGCCAGCAGCTTGGGACTAGCGGGAGAAGATACGCAGTATTTT. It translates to CASSLGLAGEDTQYF.

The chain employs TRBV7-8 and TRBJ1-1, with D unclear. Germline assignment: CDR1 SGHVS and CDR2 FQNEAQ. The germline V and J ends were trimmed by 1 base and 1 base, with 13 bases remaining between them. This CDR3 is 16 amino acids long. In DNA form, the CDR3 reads TGTGCCAGCAGCTTAGGTACCGCGGGGTCGAACACTGAAGCTTTCTTT. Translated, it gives CASSLGTAGSNTEAFF.

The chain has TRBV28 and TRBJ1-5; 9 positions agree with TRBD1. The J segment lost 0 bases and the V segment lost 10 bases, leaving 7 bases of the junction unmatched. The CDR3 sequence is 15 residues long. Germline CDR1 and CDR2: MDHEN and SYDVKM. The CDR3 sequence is CATAQGAFSNQPQHF. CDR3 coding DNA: TGTGCCACTGCACAGGGGGCATTTAGCAATCAGCCCCAGCATTTT. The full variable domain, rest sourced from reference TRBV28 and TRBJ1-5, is DVKVTQSSRYLVKRTGEKVFLECVQDMDHENMFWYRQDPGLGLRLIYFSYDVKMKEKGDIPEGYSVSREKKERFSLILESASTNQTSMYLCATAQGAFSNQPQHFGDGTRLSIL.

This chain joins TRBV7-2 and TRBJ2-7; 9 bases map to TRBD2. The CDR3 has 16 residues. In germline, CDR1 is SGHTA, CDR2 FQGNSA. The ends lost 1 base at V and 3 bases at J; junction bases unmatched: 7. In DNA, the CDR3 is TGTGCCAGCAGCTTAGAGGGGTCTAGCGGGGTCTACGAGCAGTACGTC. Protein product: CASSLEGSSGVYEQYV.

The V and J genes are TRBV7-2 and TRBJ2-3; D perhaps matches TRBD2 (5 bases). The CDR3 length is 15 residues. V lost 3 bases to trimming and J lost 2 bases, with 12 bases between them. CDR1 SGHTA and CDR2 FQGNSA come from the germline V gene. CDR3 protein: CASSFVGVLTDTQYF. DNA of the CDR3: TGTGCCAGCAGCTTTGTCGGGGTCCTCACAGATACGCAGTATTTT.

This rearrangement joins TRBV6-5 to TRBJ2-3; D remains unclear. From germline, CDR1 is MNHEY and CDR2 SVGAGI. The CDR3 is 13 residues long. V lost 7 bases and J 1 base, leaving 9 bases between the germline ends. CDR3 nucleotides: TGTGCCAGCATGAGAAAAGGCACAGATACGCAGTATTTT. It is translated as CASMRKGTDTQYF.

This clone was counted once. This CDR3 is CASAGTPITEAFF. DNA of the CDR3: TGTGCCAGTGCCGGGACACCCATCACTGAAGCTTTCTTT. The rearrangement joins TRBV6-5 to TRBJ1-1; tentative D call: TRBD1 (6 bases). The CDR3 length is 13 residues. V was shortened by 9 bases and J by 4 bases, with 15 bases between the two germline ends. CDR1 and CDR2 from the germline V gene are MNHEY and SVGAGI.

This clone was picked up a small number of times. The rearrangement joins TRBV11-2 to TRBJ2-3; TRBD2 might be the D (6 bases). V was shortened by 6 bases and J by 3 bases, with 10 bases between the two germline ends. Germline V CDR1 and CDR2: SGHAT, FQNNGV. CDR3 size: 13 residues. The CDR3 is CASRSGTTDTQYF. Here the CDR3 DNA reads TGTGCCAGCAGGTCCGGGACTACAGATACGCAGTATTTT.

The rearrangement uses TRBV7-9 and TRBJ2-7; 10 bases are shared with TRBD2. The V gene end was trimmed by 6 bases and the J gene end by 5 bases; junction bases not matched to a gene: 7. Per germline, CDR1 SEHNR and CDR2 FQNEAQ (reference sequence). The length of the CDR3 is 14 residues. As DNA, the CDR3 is TGTGCCAGCAGGAAAGGGACTAGCGTTGACGAGCAGTACTTC. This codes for CASRKGTSVDEQYF.

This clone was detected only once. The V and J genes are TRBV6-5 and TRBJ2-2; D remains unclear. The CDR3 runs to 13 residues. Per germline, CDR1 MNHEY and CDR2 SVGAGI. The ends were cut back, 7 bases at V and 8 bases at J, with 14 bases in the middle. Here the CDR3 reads CASTPSRSGELFF. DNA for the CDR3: TGTGCCAGCACCCCCTCGCGATCGGGGGAGCTGTTTTTT.

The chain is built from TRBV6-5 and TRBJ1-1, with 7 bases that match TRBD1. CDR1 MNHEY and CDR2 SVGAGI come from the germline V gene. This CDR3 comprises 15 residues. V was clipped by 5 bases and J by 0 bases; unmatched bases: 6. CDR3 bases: TGTGCCAGCAGTCCGACAGGGCTAATGAACACTGAAGCTTTCTTT. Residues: CASSPTGLMNTEAFF.

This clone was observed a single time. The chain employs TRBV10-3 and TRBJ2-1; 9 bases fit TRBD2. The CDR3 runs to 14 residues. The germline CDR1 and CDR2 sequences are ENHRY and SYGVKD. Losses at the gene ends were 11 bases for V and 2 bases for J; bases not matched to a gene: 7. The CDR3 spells CAAQRGDTYNEQFF. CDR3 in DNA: TGTGCCGCCCAGCGGGGGGACACCTACAATGAGCAGTTCTTC.